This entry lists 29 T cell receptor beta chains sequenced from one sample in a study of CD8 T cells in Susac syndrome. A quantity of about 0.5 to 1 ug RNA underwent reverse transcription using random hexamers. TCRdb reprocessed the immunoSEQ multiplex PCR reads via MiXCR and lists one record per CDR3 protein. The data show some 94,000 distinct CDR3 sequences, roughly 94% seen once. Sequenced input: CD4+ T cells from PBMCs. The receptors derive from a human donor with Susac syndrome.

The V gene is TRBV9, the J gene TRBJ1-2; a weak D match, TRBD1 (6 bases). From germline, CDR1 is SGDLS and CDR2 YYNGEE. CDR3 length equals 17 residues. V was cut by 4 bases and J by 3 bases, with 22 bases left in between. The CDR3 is CASSSTYRNAGDYGYTF. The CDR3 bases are TGTGCCAGCAGCAGCACCTACCGAAACGCAGGGGACTATGGCTACACCTTC.

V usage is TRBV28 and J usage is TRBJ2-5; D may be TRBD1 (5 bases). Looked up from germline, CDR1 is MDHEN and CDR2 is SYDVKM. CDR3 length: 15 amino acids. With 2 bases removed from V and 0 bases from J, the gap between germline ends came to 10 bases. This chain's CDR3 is CASSLVTAYQETQYF. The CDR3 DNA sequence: TGTGCCAGCAGTTTAGTGACAGCGTACCAAGAGACCCAGTACTTC.

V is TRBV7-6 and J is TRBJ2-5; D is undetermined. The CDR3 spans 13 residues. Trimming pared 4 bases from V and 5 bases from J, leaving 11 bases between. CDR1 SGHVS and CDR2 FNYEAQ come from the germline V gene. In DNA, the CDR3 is TGTGCCAGCAGCTCAGCGCCATTTGAGACCCAGTACTTC. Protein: CASSSAPFETQYF.

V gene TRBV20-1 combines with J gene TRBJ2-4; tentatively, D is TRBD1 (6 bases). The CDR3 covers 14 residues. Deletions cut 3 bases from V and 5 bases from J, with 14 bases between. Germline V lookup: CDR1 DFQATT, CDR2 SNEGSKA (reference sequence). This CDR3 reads CSARKTGSENIQYF. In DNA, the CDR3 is TGCAGTGCTAGGAAAACAGGGAGTGAAAACATTCAGTACTTC.

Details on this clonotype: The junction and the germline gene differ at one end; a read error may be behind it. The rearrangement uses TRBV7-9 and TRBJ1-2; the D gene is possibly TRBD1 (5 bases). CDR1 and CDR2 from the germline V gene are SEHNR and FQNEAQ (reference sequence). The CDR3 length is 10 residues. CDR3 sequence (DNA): TGTGCCAGCAGCCTGGACCGGGGCGCCTTC. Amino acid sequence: CASSLDRGAF.

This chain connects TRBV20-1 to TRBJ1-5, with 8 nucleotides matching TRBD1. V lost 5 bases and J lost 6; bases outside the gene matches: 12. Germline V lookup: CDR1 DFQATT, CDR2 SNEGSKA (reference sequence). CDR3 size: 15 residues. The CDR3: CSAGRGQATIQPQHF. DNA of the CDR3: TGCAGTGCTGGACGGGGACAGGCCACTATTCAGCCCCAGCATTTT.

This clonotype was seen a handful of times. The CDR3 sequence: CASSLLAGAQETQYF. The DNA for the CDR3 is TGCGCCAGCAGCTTACTAGCGGGGGCACAAGAGACCCAGTACTTC. The chain couples TRBV5-1 to TRBJ2-5, with 11 bases identical to TRBD2. The CDR3 runs 15 residues. The junction had 2 bases not matched to a gene; V was cut back by 2 bases and J by 2 bases. Germline CDR1 SGHRS, CDR2 YFSETQ.

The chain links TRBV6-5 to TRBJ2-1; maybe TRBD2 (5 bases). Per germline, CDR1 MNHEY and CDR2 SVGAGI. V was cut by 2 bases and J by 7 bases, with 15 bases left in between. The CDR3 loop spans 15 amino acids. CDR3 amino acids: CASSYEAEGINEQFF. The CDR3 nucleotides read TGTGCCAGCAGTTACGAGGCCGAGGGAATAAATGAGCAGTTCTTC.

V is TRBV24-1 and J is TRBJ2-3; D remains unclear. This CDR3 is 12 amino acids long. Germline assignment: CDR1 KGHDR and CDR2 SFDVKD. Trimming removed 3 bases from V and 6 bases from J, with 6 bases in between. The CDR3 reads CATSDDLDTQYF. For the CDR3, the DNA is TGTGCCACCAGTGATGACTTGGATACGCAGTATTTT.

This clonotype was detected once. The CDR3 DNA follows: TGTGCCAGCAGCCCCCAGTCCCGAAGGGAGCAGTTCTTC. Its translation is CASSPQSRREQFF. V is TRBV6-6 and J is TRBJ2-1; D gene uncertain. Trimming stripped 6 bases from V and 10 bases from J, with 16 bases between. Germline V gives CDR1 MNHNY, CDR2 SVGAGI (reference sequence). The CDR3 loop spans 13 amino acids.

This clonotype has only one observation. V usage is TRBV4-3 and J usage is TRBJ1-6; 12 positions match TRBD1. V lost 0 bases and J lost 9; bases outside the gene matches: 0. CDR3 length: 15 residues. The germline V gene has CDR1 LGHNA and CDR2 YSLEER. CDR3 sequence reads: CASSQEGQGASPLHF. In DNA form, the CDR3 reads TGCGCCAGCAGCCAAGAGGGACAGGGGGCTTCACCCCTCCACTTT.

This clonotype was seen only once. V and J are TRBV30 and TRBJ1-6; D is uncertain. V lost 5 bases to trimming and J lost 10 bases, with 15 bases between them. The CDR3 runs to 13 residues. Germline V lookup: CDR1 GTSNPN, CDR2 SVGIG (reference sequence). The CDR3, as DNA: TGTGCCTGGTGCCCTGTTGGGGAATCACCCCTCCACTTT. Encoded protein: CAWCPVGESPLHF.

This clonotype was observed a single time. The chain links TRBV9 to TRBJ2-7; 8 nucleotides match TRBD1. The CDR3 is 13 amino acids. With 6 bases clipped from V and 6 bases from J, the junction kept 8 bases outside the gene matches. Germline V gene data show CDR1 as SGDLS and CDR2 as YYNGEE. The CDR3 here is CASNLGQGLEQYF. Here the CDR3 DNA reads TGTGCCAGCAACCTCGGACAGGGTCTCGAGCAGTACTTC.

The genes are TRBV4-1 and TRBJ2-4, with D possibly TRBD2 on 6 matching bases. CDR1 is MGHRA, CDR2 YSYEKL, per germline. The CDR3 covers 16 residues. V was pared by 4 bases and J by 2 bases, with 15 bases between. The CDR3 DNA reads TGCGCCAGCAGCCCGACCGGAGGAGGGACCAAAAACATTCAGTACTTC. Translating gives CASSPTGGGTKNIQYF.

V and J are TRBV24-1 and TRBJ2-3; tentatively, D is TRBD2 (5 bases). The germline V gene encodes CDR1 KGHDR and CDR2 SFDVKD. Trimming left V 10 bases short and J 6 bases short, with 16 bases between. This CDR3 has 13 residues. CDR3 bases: TGTGCCACGGGCGACGCCGAGCGGGATACGCAGTATTTT. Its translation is CATGDAERDTQYF.

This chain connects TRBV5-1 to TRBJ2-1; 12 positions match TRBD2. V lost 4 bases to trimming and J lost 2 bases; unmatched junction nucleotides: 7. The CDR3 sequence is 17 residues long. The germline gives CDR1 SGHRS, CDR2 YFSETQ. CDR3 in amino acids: CASSQALAGGTYNEQFF. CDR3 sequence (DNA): TGCGCCAGCAGCCAAGCTCTAGCGGGGGGGACCTACAATGAGCAGTTCTTC.

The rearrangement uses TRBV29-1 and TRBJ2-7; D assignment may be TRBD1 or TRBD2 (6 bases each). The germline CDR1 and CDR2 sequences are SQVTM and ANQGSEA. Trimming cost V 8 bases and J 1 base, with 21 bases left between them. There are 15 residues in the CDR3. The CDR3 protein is CSPIGGCRASYEQYF. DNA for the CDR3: TGCAGCCCAATAGGGGGGTGCAGGGCGTCCTACGAGCAGTACTTC.

In DNA, the CDR3 is TGTGCCAGCAGCTTAGGTTCACAGACCAGCGTGTCCACTGAAGCTTTCTTT. Encoded protein: CASSLGSQTSVSTEAFF. The chain links TRBV11-1 to TRBJ1-1; unclear D gene. The CDR3 loop spans 17 amino acids. Germline CDR1 and CDR2: SGHAT and FQDESV (reference sequence). The V end was cut by 1 base, the J end by 4 bases, with 19 bases between.

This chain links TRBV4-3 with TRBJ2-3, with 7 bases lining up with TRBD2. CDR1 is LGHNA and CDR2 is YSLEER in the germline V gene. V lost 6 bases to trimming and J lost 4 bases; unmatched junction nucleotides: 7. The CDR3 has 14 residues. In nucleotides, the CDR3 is TGCGCCAGCAGTGCTGGGGGGGAGTCAGATACGCAGTATTTT. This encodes CASSAGGESDTQYF.

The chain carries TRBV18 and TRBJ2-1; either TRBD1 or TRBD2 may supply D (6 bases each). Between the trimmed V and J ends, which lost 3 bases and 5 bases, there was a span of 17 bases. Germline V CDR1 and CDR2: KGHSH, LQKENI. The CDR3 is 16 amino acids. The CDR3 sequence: CASSPRAGEADNEQFF. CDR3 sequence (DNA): TGTGCCAGCTCACCCCGAGCAGGGGAGGCGGACAATGAGCAGTTCTTC.

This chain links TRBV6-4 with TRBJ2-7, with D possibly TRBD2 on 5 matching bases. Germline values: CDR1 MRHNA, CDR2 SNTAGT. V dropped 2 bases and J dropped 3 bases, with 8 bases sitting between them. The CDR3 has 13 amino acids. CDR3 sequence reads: CASSDGLSYEQYF. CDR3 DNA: TGTGCCAGCAGTGACGGACTCAGCTACGAGCAGTACTTC.

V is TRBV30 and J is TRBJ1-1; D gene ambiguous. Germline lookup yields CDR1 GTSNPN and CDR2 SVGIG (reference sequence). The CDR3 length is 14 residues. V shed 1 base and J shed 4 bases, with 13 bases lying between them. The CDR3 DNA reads TGTGCCTGGAGTGCCCCCCTCGGAGGCACTGAAGCTTTCTTT. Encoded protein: CAWSAPLGGTEAFF.

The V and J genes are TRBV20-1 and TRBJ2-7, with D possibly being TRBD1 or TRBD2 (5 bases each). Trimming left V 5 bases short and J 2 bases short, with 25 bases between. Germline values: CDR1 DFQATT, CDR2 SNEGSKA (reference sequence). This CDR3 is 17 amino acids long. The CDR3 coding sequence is TGCAGTGCTCCTAGGGACCGGGCATCCCCTAGGGCCTACGAGCAGTACTTC. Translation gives CSAPRDRASPRAYEQYF.

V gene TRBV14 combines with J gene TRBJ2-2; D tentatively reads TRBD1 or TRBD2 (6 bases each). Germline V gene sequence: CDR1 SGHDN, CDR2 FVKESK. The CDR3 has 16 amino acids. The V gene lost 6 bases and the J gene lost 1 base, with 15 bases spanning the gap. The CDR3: CASRGARGLNTGELFF. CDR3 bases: TGTGCCAGCAGAGGGGCCCGGGGGCTGAACACCGGGGAGCTGTTTTTT.

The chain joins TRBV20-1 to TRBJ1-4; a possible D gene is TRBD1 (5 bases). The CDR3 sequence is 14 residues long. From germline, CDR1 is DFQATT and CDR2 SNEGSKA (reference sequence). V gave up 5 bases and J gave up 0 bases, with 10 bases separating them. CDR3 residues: CSALVGATNEKLFF. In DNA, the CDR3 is TGCAGTGCTCTAGTAGGGGCAACTAATGAAAAACTGTTTTTT.

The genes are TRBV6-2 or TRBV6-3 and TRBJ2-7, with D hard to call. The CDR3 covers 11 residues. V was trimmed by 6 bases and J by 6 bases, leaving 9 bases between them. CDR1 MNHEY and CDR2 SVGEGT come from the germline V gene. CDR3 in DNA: TGTGCCAGCAGGACGTATTTCGAGCAGTACTTC. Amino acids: CASRTYFEQYF.

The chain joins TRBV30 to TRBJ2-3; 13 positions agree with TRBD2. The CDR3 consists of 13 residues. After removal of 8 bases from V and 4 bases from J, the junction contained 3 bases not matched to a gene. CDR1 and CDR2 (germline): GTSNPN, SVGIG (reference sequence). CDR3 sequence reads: CARGLAGADTQYF. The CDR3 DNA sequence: TGTGCCCGCGGACTAGCGGGGGCAGATACGCAGTATTTT.

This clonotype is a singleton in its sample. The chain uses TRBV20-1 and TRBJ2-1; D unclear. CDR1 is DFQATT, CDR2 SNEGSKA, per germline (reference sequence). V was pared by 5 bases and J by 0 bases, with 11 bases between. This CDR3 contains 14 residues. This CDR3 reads CSADTSSSYNEQFF. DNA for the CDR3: TGCAGTGCTGATACTTCGAGCTCCTACAATGAGCAGTTCTTC.

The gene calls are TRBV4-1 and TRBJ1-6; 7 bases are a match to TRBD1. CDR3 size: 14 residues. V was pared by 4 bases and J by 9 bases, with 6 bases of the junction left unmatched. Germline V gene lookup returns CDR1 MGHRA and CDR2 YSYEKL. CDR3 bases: TGCGCCAGCAGCCTAACAGGGGTTGTTTCACCCCTCCACTTT. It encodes CASSLTGVVSPLHF.